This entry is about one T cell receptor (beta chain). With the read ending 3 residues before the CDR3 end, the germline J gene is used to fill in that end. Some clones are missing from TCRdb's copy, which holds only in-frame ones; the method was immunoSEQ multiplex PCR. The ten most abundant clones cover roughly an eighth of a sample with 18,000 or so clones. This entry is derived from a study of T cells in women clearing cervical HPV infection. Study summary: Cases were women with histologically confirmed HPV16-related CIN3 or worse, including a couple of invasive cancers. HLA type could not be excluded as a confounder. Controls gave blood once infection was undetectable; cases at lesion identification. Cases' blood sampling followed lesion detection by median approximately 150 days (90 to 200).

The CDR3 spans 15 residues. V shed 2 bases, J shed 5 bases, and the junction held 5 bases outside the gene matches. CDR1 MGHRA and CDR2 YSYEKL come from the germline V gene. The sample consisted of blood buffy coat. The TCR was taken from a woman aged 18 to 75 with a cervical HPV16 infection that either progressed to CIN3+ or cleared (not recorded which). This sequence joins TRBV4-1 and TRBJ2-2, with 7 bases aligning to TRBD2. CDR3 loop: CASSQPTSVTGELFF. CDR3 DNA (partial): TGCGCCAGCAGCCAACCCACTAGCGTTACCGGGGAG.